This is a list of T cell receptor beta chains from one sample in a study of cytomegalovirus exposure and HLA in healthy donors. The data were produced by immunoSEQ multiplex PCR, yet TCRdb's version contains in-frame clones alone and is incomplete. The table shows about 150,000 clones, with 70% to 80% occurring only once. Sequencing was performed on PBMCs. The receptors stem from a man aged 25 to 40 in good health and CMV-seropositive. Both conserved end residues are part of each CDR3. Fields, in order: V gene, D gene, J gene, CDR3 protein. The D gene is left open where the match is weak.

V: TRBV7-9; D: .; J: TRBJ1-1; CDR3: CASRRGQGNTEAFF
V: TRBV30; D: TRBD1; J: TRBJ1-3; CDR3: CAWGTGQSSGNTIYF
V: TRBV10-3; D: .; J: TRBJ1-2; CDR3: CAIGGVDGYTF
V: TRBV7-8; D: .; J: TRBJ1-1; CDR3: CASSLGLNLLNTEAFF
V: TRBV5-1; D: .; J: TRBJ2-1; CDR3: CASSLPFF
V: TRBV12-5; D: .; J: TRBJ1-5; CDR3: CASDRGVNQPQHF
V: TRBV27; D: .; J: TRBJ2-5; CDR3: CASSSQDSRETQYF
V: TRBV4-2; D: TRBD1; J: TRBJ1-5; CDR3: CASSQGDSPNQPQHF
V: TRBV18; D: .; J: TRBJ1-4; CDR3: CASSPTAASEKLFF
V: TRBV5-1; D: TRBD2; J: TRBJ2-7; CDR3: CASSPSGSTGEQYF
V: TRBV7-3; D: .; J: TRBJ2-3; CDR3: CARAYTSPMMDTQYF
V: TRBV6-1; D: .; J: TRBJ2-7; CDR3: CASSESRVGLYEQYF
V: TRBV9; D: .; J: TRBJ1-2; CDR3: CASSVATGTYGYTF
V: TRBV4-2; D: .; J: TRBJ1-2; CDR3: CASSQVRGANYGYTF
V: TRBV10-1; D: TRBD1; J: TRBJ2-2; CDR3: CASSRGPVNTGELFF
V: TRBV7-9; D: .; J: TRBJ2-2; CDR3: CASSLEEGELFF
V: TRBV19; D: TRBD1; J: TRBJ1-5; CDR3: CASSTTGENQPQHF
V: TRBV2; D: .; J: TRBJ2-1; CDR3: CASSEFASNNEQFF
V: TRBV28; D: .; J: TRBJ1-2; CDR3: CASSFRTGTGYTF
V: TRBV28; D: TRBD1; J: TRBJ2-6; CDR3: CASKGAHSGANVLTF
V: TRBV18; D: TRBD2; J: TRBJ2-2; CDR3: CASSRELAGGGTGELFF
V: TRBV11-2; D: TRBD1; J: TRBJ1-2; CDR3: CASSSPRQGHYGYTF
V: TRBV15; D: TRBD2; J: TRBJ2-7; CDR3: CATGASGRYEQYF
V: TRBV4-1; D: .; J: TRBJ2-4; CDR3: CASSQIGGGPVAKNIQYF